This TCR beta chain was identified in a study of blood T cells in healthy people across ages. Trimming removed 6 bases at V and 3 bases at J, with 15 bases between. The CDR3 consists of 15 residues. Through a sample-barcoded 5' primer and a J-beta primer mix, a second PCR was run for roughly 7 to 11 cycles. Every sample produced at least 2.5 million CDR3-containing paired-end reads. One entry per CDR3 protein, called by TCRdb with MiXCR from the 5' RACE reads. The sample includes around 800,000 distinct CDR3 sequences, roughly 50% of them seen just once. The study, taken as a whole, reports: Unsorted PBMCs ruled out conclusive naive versus antigen-experienced comparison. Among long-lived donors, naive CD4+ cells were more numerous and diversity higher than in aged donors.

As for this clonotype: Antigen: not known.

The TCR originated in a man older than 75 in good health. The rearrangement joins TRBV12-3 or TRBV12-4 to TRBJ2-1, with D unresolved. Sequencing was performed on blood. CDR3 sequence reads: CASSPMGGVYNEQFF. CDR3 nucleotides: TGTGCCAGCAGCCCCATGGGCGGAGTCTACAATGAGCAGTTCTTC.